The source of this T cell receptor beta chain is a study of OX40 agonist ivuxolimab in advanced cancers. Study summary: Patients with hepatocellular carcinoma, melanoma, renal cell or head and neck cancer made up the dose-escalation patients.

Findings and caveats of the study: Clonal expansion in partial responders at 0.1-3.0 mg/kg ranked among the lowest.

Produced via immunoSEQ multiplex PCR; TCRdb's table is partial and in-frame only. The repertoire includes about 58,000 clones, about 86% of them detected once, and around 0.91% sits in the top ten. For this clone: Its matching antigen is unknown.

CDR1 and CDR2 from the germline V gene are SGHTA and FQGTGA. This CDR3 region has 13 residues. V lost 2 bases and J lost 1, with 5 bases in between. This clonotype was sampled from an adult with an advanced solid tumor such as melanoma, head and neck, liver or kidney cancer. The chain joins TRBV7-3 to TRBJ2-5; D remains unclear. This material consisted of CD4+ or CD8+ T cells sorted from blood, taken in a trial of the OX40 agonist ivuxolimab. The CDR3 reads CASSLRSQETQYF. The CDR3 DNA sequence: TGTGCCAGCAGCTTACGGAGCCAAGAGACCCAGTACTTC.